The rows below give T cell receptor beta chains drawn from one sample of a study of blood T cell repertoires in COVID-19. The repertoire was sequenced with immunoSEQ multiplex PCR; TCRdb's copy has only in-frame clones and lacks some. This table holds 160,000 or so clones, over 75% found once. Sample: peripheral blood. The receptors stem from an older man who had recovered from COVID-19. Each CDR3 is given with its conserved first and last residue. The order of the fields is CDR3 DNA, CDR3 protein, D gene, clone size, J gene, V gene, CDR3 length. The D gene is left open where the match is weak. Some rows have no size entry. The others give once, few or many, or a class for an expanded clone.

TGTGCCAGCAGTTTCGTCAGGGGAAGCAATCAGCCCCAGCATTTT	CASSFVRGSNQPQHF	NA	NA	TRBJ1-5	TRBV28	15
TGTGCCAGCAGGATAGGAGGATCCAAAAACATTCAGTACTTC	CASRIGGSKNIQYF	NA	NA	TRBJ2-4	TRBV28	14
TGTGCCAGCAGCCCCGGAGGGACAGGGCGTAAAGAGACCCAGTACTTC	CASSPGGTGRKETQYF	TRBD1	few	TRBJ2-5	TRBV3-1/TRBV3-2	16
TGTGCCAGCAGCTTTGGGACAGCCTATGGCTACACCTTC	CASSFGTAYGYTF	TRBD1	NA	TRBJ1-2	TRBV7-9	13
TGTGCCTGGATCCCCGCCCAAACTAGCGGGAACGGGAAGCAGTTCTTC	CAWIPAQTSGNGKQFF	TRBD2	NA	TRBJ2-1	TRBV30	16
TGTGCCAGCAGTAAACAGGGCTTAGGGACCTACGAGCAGTACTTC	CASSKQGLGTYEQYF	NA	NA	TRBJ2-7	TRBV6-2/TRBV6-3	15
TGTGCCAGCAGCTTAATAGCGGGAGGAGGGAATGAGCAGTTCTTC	CASSLIAGGGNEQFF	TRBD2	NA	TRBJ2-1	TRBV7-6	15
TGCGCCAGCAGCTCCTCCGGGACTAGGGGATCCGGGGAGCTGTTTTTT	CASSSSGTRGSGELFF	TRBD2	NA	TRBJ2-2	TRBV5-1	16
TGTGCCAGCAGACCAGGGGGAGGAGGGAACACTGAAGCTTTCTTT	CASRPGGGGNTEAFF	TRBD1	NA	TRBJ1-1	TRBV7-8	15
TGTGCCAGCAGTGATATAGCGGGACCCTACAATGAGCAGTTCTTC	CASSDIAGPYNEQFF	TRBD2	NA	TRBJ2-1	TRBV6-6	15
TGCGCCAGCAGCTTGTCGGATCAGGGGGCTAATTCACCCCTCCACTTT	CASSLSDQGANSPLHF	TRBD1	NA	TRBJ1-6	TRBV5-1	16
TGTGCCAGTAGTACGACAGGGGGTAATTCACCCCTCCACTTT	CASSTTGGNSPLHF	TRBD1	NA	TRBJ1-6	TRBV19	14
TGTGCCAGCACGAAGGCCCCCTCGGGGGATTCACCCCTCCACTTT	CASTKAPSGDSPLHF	NA	NA	TRBJ1-6	TRBV6-5	15
TGTGCCAGCAGCTTATCACTCACGACAGATACGCAGTATTTT	CASSLSLTTDTQYF	NA	NA	TRBJ2-3	TRBV11-2	14
TGTGCCAGCAGCCACTCGGGAGTAATGACAGATACGCAGTATTTT	CASSHSGVMTDTQYF	NA	NA	TRBJ2-3	TRBV3-1/TRBV3-2	15
TGTGCCAGCAGCTATGGCACCACCTACGAGCAGTACTTC	CASSYGTTYEQYF	NA	NA	TRBJ2-7	TRBV7-3	13
TGTGCCAGCAGCCTGACAGGCAATGAAAAACTGTTTTTT	CASSLTGNEKLFF	NA	NA	TRBJ1-4	TRBV9	13
TGTGCCAGCAGCGCGCGGGGGAGCTCCTACAATGAGCAGTTCTTC	CASSARGSSYNEQFF	TRBD2	NA	TRBJ2-1	TRBV9	15
TGTGCCAGCAGCTTGGACAGGGGGTTGAACACTGAAGCTTTCTTT	CASSLDRGLNTEAFF	TRBD1	once	TRBJ1-1	TRBV5-4	15
TGTGCCAGCAGCTTACACGCGGGGGTCTCCTACGAGCAGTACTTC	CASSLHAGVSYEQYF	TRBD2	NA	TRBJ2-7	TRBV7-9	15
TGTGCCAGCAGCGTAGGGGGGGTCTCTGGAAACACCATATATTTT	CASSVGGVSGNTIYF	NA	NA	TRBJ1-3	TRBV9	15
TGTGCCAGCAGTTCCGGGACAGGGACCTACAATGAGCAGTTCTTC	CASSSGTGTYNEQFF	TRBD1	once	TRBJ2-1	TRBV6-5	15
TGTGCCAGCAGCGTAGCCGCAGGAACCTCTCCCTACAATGAGCAGTTCTTC	CASSVAAGTSPYNEQFF	NA	NA	TRBJ2-1	TRBV9	17
TGCGCCAGCAGCCAGGCTACTAGCGGGTTTACCTACGAGCAGTACTTC	CASSQATSGFTYEQYF	TRBD2	NA	TRBJ2-7	TRBV4-3	16
TGTGCCAGCAGACCTCGACTAGCGTCCGATGAGCAGTTCTTC	CASRPRLASDEQFF	TRBD2	NA	TRBJ2-1	TRBV6-2/TRBV6-3	14
TGTGCCAGCAGCCCGGGGAACTCTGGGGCCAACGTCCTGACTTTC	CASSPGNSGANVLTF	NA	NA	TRBJ2-6	TRBV5-4	15
TGTGCCACCAGCAGAGTTAGCGGGAGGGTCGCCGGGGATACGCAGTATTTT	CATSRVSGRVAGDTQYF	TRBD2	few	TRBJ2-3	TRBV15	17
TGCGCCAGCAGCCCCCGTTTGAGCGGCGGACTGGAGTACTTC	CASSPRLSGGLEYF	NA	many	TRBJ2-4	TRBV5-1	14
TGTGCCAGCAGTGAGCATCGTCTAGCGGGAGGGCAGGGGGAGACCCAGTACTTC	CASSEHRLAGGQGETQYF	TRBD2	few	TRBJ2-5	TRBV6-1	18
TGTGCCAGCAGCCTAGGACAGGCCGACATTCAGTACTTC	CASSLGQADIQYF	TRBD1	NA	TRBJ2-4	TRBV11-3	13
TGTGCCAGCAGCTTTCTGAGAGCGAATGAGCAGTTCTTC	CASSFLRANEQFF	NA	NA	TRBJ2-1	TRBV7-9	13
TGTGCCAGCAGCTTCGGGACTAGCGGGAGTTACGAGCAGTACTTC	CASSFGTSGSYEQYF	TRBD2	NA	TRBJ2-7	TRBV5-4	15
TGTGCCAGTAGTATAGATCAGGGGGGACTCACTGAGCAGTTCTTC	CASSIDQGGLTEQFF	NA	NA	TRBJ2-1	TRBV19	15
TGCGCCAGCAGCCCCCCCTCCGGGACAGGGCCCTCTAATGAGCAGTTCTTC	CASSPPSGTGPSNEQFF	TRBD1	NA	TRBJ2-1	TRBV5-1	17
TGTGCCACCAGTGATCCGGTTAGCACAGATACGCAGTATTTT	CATSDPVSTDTQYF	NA	NA	TRBJ2-3	TRBV24-1	14
TGTGCCAGCAGCTTCAAGACAGGATCCTATGGCTACACCTTC	CASSFKTGSYGYTF	NA	NA	TRBJ1-2	TRBV7-9	14
TGCAGCGCGGGGGACAGGGGGCCCTATGGCTACACCTTC	CSAGDRGPYGYTF	TRBD1	NA	TRBJ1-2	TRBV29-1	13
TGTGCCAGCAGCTCGGGACAAGAGAACTATGGCTACACCTTC	CASSSGQENYGYTF	NA	once	TRBJ1-2	TRBV5-4	14
TGTGCCAGCAGCGTAGCTAAGCGGGGAAGCTCCTACAATGAGCAGTTCTTC	CASSVAKRGSSYNEQFF	TRBD2	NA	TRBJ2-1	TRBV9	17
TGTGCCAGCCATAGATCTAGCACAGATACGCAGTATTTT	CASHRSSTDTQYF	NA	NA	TRBJ2-3	TRBV3-1/TRBV3-2	13
TGTGCCAGCAGCTTCGGCAGGGGCGGGACTGAAGCTTTCTTT	CASSFGRGGTEAFF	NA	NA	TRBJ1-1	TRBV7-2	14
TGTGCCAGCAGCTCCGGGGGGGAAAGAGATGAGCAGTTCTTC	CASSSGGERDEQFF	TRBD2	NA	TRBJ2-1	TRBV5-5	14
TGTGCCAGCTCACCGGGACTAGCGGGACCCAATGAGCAGTTCTTC	CASSPGLAGPNEQFF	TRBD2	NA	TRBJ2-1	TRBV18	15
TGTGCCAGTAGTATCGGACAGGCGCCTAACTATGGCTACACCTTC	CASSIGQAPNYGYTF	TRBD1	NA	TRBJ1-2	TRBV19	15
TGTGCCAGCAGTCCTCTGACTAGCGGGGCCTACGAGCAGTACTTC	CASSPLTSGAYEQYF	TRBD2	NA	TRBJ2-7	TRBV6-6	15
TGTGCCAGCAGCCGGATAAGGACTAGCGGGAGTGAGCAGTACTTC	CASSRIRTSGSEQYF	TRBD2	NA	TRBJ2-7	TRBV7-8	15
TGTGCCAGCTCTCCTCAAAAAAGCGGGAGTGGGACAGATACGCAGTATTTT	CASSPQKSGSGTDTQYF	TRBD2	NA	TRBJ2-3	TRBV18	17
TGTGCCAGCTCACCACCTCCGGGACAGGGGGGAAATACGGAGTACTTC	CASSPPPGQGGNTEYF	TRBD1	NA	TRBJ2-7	TRBV18	16
TGTGCCAGCCGCGGGGTAGGCGGGAAGGGTGAGCAGTTCTTC	CASRGVGGKGEQFF	NA	NA	TRBJ2-1	TRBV2	14
TGTGCCAGCAGCCCACGAGCTAGAACTGAAGCTTTCTTT	CASSPRARTEAFF	NA	NA	TRBJ1-1	TRBV7-9	13
TGTGCCAGCAGCCTGGACAGGGGGAACAATGAGCAGTTCTTC	CASSLDRGNNEQFF	TRBD1	NA	TRBJ2-1	TRBV2	14
TGTACGACTAGCGGGATCAACAATGAGCAGTTCTTC	CTTSGINNEQFF	TRBD2	NA	TRBJ2-1	TRBV12-3/TRBV12-4	12
TGCAGCGTGTCCGGGACAGGGGGAAGAGCAGCTTCCTACAATGAGCAGTTCTTC	CSVSGTGGRAASYNEQFF	TRBD1	NA	TRBJ2-1	TRBV29-1	18